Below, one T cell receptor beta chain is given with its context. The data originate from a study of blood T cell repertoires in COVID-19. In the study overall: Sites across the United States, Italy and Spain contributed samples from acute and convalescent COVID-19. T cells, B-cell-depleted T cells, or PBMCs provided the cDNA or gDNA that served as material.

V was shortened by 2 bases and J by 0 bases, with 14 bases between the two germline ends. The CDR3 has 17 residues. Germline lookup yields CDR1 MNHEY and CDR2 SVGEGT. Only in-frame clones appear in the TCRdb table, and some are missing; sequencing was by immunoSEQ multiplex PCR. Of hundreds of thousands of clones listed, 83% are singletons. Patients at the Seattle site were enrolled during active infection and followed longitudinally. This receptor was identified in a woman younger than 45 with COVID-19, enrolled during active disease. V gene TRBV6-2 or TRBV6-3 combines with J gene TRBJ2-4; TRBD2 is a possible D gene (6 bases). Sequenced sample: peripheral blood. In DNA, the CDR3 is TGTGCCAGCAGTTACAACGTTTGGGACTCAGCCAAAAACATTCAGTACTTC. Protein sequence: CASSYNVWDSAKNIQYF.